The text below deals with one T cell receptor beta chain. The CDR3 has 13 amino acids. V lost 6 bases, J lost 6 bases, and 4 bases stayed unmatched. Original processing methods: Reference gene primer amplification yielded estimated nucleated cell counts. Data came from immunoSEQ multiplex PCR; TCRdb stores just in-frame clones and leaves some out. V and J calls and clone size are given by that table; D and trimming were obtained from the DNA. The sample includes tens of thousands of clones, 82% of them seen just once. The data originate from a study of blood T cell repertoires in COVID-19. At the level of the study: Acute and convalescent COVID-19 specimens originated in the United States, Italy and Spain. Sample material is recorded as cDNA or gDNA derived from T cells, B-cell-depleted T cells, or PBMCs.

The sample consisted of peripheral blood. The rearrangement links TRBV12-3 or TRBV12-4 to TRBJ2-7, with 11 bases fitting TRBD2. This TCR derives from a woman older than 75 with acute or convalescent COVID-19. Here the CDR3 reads CASRLAGVGEQYF. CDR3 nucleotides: TGTGCCAGCAGACTAGCGGGAGTTGGCGAGCAGTACTTC.